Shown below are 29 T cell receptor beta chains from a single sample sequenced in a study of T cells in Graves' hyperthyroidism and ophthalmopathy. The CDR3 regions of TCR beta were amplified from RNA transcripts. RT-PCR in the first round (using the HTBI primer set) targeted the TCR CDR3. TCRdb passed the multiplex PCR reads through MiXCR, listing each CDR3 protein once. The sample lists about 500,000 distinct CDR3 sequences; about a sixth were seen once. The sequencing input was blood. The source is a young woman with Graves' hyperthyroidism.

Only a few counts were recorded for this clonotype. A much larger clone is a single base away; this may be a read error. The CDR3 coding sequence is TGTGCCAGCAGCCGACAGGGAGCCACTAATGAAGAACTGTTTTTT. Translating it yields CASSRQGATNEELFF. The V and J genes are TRBV11-2 and TRBJ1-4, with 7 positions matching TRBD1. The CDR3 spans 15 residues. CDR1 is SGHAT and CDR2 is FQNNGV in the germline V gene.

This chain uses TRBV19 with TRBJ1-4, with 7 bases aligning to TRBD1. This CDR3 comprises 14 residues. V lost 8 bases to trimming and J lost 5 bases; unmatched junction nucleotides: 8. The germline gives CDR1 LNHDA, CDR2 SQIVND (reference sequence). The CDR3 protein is CASEDRYRNEKLFF. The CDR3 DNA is TGTGCCAGTGAGGACAGGTATAGGAATGAAAAACTGTTTTTT.

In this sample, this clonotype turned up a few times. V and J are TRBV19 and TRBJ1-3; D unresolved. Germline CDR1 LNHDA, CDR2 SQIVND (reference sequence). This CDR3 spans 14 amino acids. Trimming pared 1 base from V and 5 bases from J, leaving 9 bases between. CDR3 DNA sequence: TGTGCCAGTAGTATAGCGGCAGCTCGAAACACCATATATTTT. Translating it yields CASSIAAARNTIYF.

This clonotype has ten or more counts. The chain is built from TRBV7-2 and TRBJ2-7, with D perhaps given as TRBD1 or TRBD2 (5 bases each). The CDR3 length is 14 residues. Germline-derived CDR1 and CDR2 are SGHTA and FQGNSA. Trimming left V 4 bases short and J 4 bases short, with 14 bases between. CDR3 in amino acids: CASSYRDGPYEQYF. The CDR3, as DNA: TGTGCCAGCAGCTACCGGGACGGACCGTACGAGCAGTACTTC.

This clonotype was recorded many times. The CDR3 spells CAALDRESYGYTF. Written as DNA, the CDR3 is TGTGCAGCCCTGGACAGGGAAAGCTATGGCTACACCTTC. V is TRBV28 and J is TRBJ1-2, with TRBD1 matching over 8 bases. The CDR3 contains 13 residues. The germline V gene encodes CDR1 MDHEN and CDR2 SYDVKM.

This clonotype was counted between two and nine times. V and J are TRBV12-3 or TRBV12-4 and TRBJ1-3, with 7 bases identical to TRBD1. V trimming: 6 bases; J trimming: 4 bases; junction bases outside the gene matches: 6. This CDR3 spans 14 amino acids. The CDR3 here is CASRETGFGNTIYF. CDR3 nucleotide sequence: TGTGCCAGCAGAGAGACAGGGTTCGGAAACACCATATATTTT.

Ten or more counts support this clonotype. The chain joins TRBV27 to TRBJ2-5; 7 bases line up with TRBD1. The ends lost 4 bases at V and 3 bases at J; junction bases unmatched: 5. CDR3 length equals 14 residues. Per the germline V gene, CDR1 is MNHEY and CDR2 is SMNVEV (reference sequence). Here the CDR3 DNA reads TGTGCCAGCAGTTCCTGGGACAGTAAAGAGACCCAGTACTTC. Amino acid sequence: CASSSWDSKETQYF.

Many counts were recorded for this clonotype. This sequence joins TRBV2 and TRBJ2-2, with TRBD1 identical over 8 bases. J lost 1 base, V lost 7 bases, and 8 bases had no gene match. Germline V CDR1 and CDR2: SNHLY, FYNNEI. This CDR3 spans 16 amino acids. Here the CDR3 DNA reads TGTGCCAGCACCCCAGGAGGGACAGGGAACACCGGGGAGCTGTTTTTT. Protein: CASTPGGTGNTGELFF.

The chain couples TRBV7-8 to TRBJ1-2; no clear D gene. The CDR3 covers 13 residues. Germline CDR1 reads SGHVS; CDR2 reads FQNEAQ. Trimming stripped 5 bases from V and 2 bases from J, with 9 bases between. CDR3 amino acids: CASSPPENYGYTF. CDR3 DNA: TGTGCCAGCAGCCCCCCCGAGAACTATGGCTACACCTTC. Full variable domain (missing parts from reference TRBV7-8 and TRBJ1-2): GAGVSQSPRYKVAKRGQDVALRCDPISGHVSLFWYQQALGQGPEFLTYFQNEAQLDKSGLPSDRFFAERPEGSVSTLKIQRTQQEDSAVYLCASSPPENYGYTFGSGTRLTVV.

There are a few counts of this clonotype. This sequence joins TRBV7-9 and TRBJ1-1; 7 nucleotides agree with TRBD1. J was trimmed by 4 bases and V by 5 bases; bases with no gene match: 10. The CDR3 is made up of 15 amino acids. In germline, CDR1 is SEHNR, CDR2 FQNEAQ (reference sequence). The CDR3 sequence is CASSPQDRVGTEAFF. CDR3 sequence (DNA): TGTGCCAGCAGCCCGCAAGACAGGGTGGGCACTGAAGCTTTCTTT.

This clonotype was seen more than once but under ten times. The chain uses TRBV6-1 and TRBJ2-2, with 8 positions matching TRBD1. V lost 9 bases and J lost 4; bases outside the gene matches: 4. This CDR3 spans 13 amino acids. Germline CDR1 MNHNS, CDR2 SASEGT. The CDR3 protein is CASQDRGTGELFF. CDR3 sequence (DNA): TGTGCCAGTCAAGACAGGGGCACCGGGGAGCTGTTTTTT.

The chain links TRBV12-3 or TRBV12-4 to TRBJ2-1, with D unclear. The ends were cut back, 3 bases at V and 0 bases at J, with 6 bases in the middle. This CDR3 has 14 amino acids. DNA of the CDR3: TGTGCCAGCAGTTTGCCCACCTCCTACAATGAGCAGTTCTTC. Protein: CASSLPTSYNEQFF.

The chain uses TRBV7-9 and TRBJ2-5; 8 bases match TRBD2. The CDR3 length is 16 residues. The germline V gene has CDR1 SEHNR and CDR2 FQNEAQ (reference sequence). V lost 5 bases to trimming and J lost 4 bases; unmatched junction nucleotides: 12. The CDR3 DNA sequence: TGTGCCAGCAGCGCCTCAAGAGCGGGAGCGTCAGAGACCCAGTACTTC. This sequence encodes CASSASRAGASETQYF.

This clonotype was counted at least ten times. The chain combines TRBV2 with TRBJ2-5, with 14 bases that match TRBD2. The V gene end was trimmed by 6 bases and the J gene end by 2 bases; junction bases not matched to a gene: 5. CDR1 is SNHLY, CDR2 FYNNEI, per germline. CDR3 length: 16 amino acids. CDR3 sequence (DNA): TGTGCCAGCAGGCGGGGACTAGCGGGGGTTCAAGAGACCCAGTACTTC. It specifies CASRRGLAGVQETQYF.

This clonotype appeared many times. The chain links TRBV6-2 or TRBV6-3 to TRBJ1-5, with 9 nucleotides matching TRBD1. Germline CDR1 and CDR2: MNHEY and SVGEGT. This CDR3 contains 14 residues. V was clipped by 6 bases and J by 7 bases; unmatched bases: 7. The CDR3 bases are TGTGCCAGCAGCCCGGGACAGGGACCCCAGCCCCAGCATTTT. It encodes CASSPGQGPQPQHF.

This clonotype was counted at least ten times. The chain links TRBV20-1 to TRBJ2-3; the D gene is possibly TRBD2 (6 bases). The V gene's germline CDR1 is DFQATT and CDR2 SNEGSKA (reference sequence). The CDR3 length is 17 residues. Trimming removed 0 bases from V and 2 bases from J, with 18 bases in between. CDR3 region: CSARDASGWGDTDTQYF. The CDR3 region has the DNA TGCAGTGCTAGAGATGCCAGCGGGTGGGGCGACACAGATACGCAGTATTTT.

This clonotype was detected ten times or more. CDR3 sequence: CASSDSTSTDTQYF. The CDR3 DNA reads TGTGCCAGCAGCGACAGTACTTCCACAGATACGCAGTATTTT. V usage is TRBV6-2 or TRBV6-3 and J usage is TRBJ2-3, with a tentative D call TRBD1 (5 bases). Germline V gives CDR1 MNHEY, CDR2 SVGEGT. The CDR3 extends over 14 amino acids. With 6 bases removed from V and 2 bases from J, the gap between germline ends came to 12 bases.

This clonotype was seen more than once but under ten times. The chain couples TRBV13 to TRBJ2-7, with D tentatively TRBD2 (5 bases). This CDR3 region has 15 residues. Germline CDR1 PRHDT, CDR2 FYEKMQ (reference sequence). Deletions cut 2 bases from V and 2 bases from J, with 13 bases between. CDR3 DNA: TGTGCCAGCAGCTTACGTACGGGGTATACCTACGAGCAGTACTTC. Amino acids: CASSLRTGYTYEQYF. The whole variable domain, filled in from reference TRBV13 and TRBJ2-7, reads AAGVIQSPRHLIKEKRETATLKCYPIPRHDTVYWYQQGPGQDPQFLISFYEKMQSDKGSIPDRFSAQQFSDYHSELNMSSLELGDSALYFCASSLRTGYTYEQYFGPGTRLTVT.

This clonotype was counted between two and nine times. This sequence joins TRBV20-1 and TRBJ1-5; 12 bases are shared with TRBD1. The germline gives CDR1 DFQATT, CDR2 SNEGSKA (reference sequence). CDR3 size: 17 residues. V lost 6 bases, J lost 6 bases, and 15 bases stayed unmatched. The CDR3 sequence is CSAAKPSGTGGSQPQHF. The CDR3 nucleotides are TGCAGTGCCGCAAAACCTTCCGGGACAGGGGGCTCTCAGCCCCAGCATTTT.

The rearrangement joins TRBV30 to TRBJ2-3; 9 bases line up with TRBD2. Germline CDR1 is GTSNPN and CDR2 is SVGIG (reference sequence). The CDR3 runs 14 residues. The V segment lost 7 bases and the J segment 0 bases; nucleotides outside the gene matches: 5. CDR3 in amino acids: CAYSSGASTDTQYF. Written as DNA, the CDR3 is TGTGCCTACTCTAGCGGGGCTAGCACAGATACGCAGTATTTT.

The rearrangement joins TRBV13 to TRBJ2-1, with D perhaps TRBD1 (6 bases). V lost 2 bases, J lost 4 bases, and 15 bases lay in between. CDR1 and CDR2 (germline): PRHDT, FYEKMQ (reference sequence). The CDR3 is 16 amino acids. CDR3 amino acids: CASSLPPQGSYNEQFF. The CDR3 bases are TGTGCCAGCAGCTTACCCCCCCAGGGGTCGTACAATGAGCAGTTCTTC.

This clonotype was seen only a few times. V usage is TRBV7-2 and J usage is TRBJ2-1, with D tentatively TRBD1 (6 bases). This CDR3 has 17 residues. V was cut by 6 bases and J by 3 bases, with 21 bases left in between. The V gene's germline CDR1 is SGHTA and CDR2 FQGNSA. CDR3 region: CASRDPRSGGLYNEQFF. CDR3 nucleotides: TGTGCCAGCAGGGACCCCAGGAGTGGGGGCCTCTACAATGAGCAGTTCTTC.

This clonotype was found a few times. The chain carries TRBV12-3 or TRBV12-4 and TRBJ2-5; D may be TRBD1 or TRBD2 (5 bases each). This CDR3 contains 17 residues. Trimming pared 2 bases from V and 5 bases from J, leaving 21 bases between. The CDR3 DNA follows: TGTGCCAGCAGTTTATCTTGGGGAGCAGACAGTTGGGAGACCCAGTACTTC. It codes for CASSLSWGADSWETQYF.

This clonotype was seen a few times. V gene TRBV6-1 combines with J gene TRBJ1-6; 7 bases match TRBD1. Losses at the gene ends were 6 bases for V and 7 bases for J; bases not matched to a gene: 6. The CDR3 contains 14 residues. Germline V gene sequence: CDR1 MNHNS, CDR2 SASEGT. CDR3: CASRAGTANSPLHF. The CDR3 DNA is TGTGCCAGCAGAGCCGGGACAGCCAATTCACCCCTCCACTTT.

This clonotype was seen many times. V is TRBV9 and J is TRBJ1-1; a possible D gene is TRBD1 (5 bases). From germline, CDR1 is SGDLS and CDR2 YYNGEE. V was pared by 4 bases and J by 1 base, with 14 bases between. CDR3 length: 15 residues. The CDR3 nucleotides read TGTGCCAGCAGCAAAGACAGCGACCGGAACACTGAAGCTTTCTTT. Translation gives CASSKDSDRNTEAFF.

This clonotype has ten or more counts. CDR3 in amino acids: CSARPMTSMTSYNEQFF. The CDR3 nucleotides read TGCAGTGCTAGGCCTATGACTAGCATGACCTCCTACAATGAGCAGTTCTTC. The chain joins TRBV20-1 to TRBJ2-1; 7 bases map to TRBD2. Germline V gene sequence: CDR1 DFQATT, CDR2 SNEGSKA (reference sequence). The J segment lost 0 bases and the V segment lost 3 bases, leaving 11 bases of the junction unmatched. The length of the CDR3 is 17 residues.

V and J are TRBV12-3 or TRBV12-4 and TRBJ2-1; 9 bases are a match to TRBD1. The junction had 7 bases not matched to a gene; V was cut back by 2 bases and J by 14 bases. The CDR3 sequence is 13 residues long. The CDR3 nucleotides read TGTGCCAGCAGTTTACTTTTCCGGGACAGGGAGTTCTTC. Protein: CASSLLFRDREFF.

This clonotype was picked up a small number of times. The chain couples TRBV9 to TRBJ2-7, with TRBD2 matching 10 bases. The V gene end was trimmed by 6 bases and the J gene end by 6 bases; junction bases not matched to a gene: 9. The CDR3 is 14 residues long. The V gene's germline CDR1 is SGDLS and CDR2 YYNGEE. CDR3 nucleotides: TGTGCCAGCACACCCCAAGCGGGAGGGATCGAGCAGTACTTC. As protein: CASTPQAGGIEQYF. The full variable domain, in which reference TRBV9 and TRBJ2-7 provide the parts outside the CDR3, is DSGVTQTPKHLITATGQRVTLRCSPRSGDLSVYWYQQSLDQGLQFLIQYYNGEERAKGNILERFSAQQFPDLHSELNLSSLELGDSALYFCASTPQAGGIEQYFGPGTRLTVT.

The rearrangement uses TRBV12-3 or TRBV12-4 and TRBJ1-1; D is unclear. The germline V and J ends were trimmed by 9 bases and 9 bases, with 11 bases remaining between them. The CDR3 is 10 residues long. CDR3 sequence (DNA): TGTGCCAGTCTTATGGGAAAAGCTTTCTTT. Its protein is CASLMGKAFF.